This entry lists 10 T cell receptor beta chains sequenced from one sample in a study of blood T cells in healthy people across ages. For the second PCR, which ran for roughly 7 to 11 cycles, a sample-barcoded 5' primer and a J-beta primer mix were used. A single record per CDR3 protein comes from TCRdb applying MiXCR to the 5' RACE reads. This sample has about 640,000 distinct CDR3 sequences, with around three fifths found just once. The sample taken for sequencing was blood. Source of these receptors: a man aged 55 to 70 in good health.

This clonotype was observed a handful of times. This sequence joins TRBV12-3 or TRBV12-4 and TRBJ1-2; D may be TRBD1 (6 bases). The CDR3 has 15 amino acids. The ends were cut back, 6 bases at V and 6 bases at J, with 20 bases in the middle. The CDR3 protein is CASRRGGGRRDGYTF. The CDR3 region has the DNA TGTGCCAGCAGACGGGGAGGGGGGCGCAGGGATGGCTACACCTTC.

A few counts support this clonotype. This chain joins TRBV2 and TRBJ2-5; 8 bases are shared with TRBD2. This CDR3 has 15 residues. Trimming at V came to 2 bases and at J to 11 bases, leaving 13 bases not matched to a gene. Germline CDR1 reads SNHLY; CDR2 reads FYNNEI. The CDR3 DNA is TGTGCCAGCAGTGAACGGCGCGGGGGGACTTCGAAGCAGTACTTC. Protein product: CASSERRGGTSKQYF.

The chain couples TRBV3-1 to TRBJ2-7; the D gene is possibly TRBD2 (5 bases). This CDR3 is built from 18 residues. Trimming shortened V by 5 bases and J by 3 bases, and 26 bases separated the two germline ends. The V gene's germline CDR1 is LGHDT and CDR2 YNNKEL (reference sequence). CDR3 sequence (DNA): TGTGCCAGCAGCGAGAGGGTCTCTGGGCAGAGTAAAAACTACGAGCAGTACTTC. This gives the protein CASSERVSGQSKNYEQYF.

The rearrangement joins TRBV3-1 to TRBJ1-2, with D unresolved. V lost 0 bases to trimming and J lost 6 bases, with 14 bases between them. There are 15 residues in the CDR3. CDR1 is LGHDT and CDR2 is YNNKEL in the germline V gene (reference sequence). DNA of the CDR3: TGTGCCAGCAGCCAAGACGAACTACCTTGGCATGGCTACACCTTC. Encoded protein: CASSQDELPWHGYTF.

This clonotype has a single count. This chain joins TRBV6-2 or TRBV6-3 and TRBJ2-6; the D is unclear. V was trimmed by 2 bases and J by 2 bases, leaving 7 bases between them. The CDR3 contains 15 residues. CDR1 is MNHEY and CDR2 is SVGEGT in the germline V gene. CDR3 region: CASSYQAAGANVLTF. The CDR3 bases are TGTGCCAGCAGTTACCAAGCTGCTGGGGCCAACGTCCTGACTTTC.

This clonotype was seen at least ten times. The V and J genes are TRBV2 and TRBJ2-5; 11 bases line up with TRBD2. From germline, CDR1 is SNHLY and CDR2 FYNNEI. Trimming at V came to 9 bases and at J to 5 bases, leaving 5 bases not matched to a gene. The CDR3 has 13 amino acids. The CDR3 sequence is CASSGGASETQYF. The CDR3 DNA follows: TGTGCCAGTAGCGGGGGGGCCTCGGAGACCCAGTACTTC.

This clonotype appeared a few times. The V call is TRBV10-3, the J call TRBJ2-1; a weak D match, TRBD1 (6 bases). The CDR3 runs to 14 residues. Trimming removed 6 bases from V and 3 bases from J, with 12 bases in between. Germline CDR1 and CDR2: ENHRY and SYGVKD. The CDR3: CAISATGNYNEQFF. CDR3 sequence (DNA): TGTGCCATCAGCGCAACAGGGAACTACAATGAGCAGTTCTTC.

V is TRBV25-1 and J is TRBJ1-6; a weak D match, TRBD1 (5 bases). This CDR3 has 13 amino acids. CDR1 is MGHDK, CDR2 SYGVNS, per germline. The V end was cut by 1 base, the J end by 10 bases, with 8 bases between. The CDR3 region has the DNA TGTGCCAGCAGTGAATGGGGGGTGTCACCCCTCCACTTT. It yields the protein CASSEWGVSPLHF.

This clonotype was seen a single time. The rearrangement links TRBV10-3 to TRBJ2-3; no clear D gene. CDR1 ENHRY and CDR2 SYGVKD come from the germline V gene. V lost 2 bases and J 0 bases, leaving 15 bases between the germline ends. This CDR3 has 17 amino acids. The CDR3 here is CAISEPTGATSTDTQYF. Here the CDR3 DNA reads TGTGCCATCAGTGAGCCGACTGGCGCAACTAGCACAGATACGCAGTATTTT.

The V gene is TRBV20-1, the J gene TRBJ2-7; D gene uncertain. V was cut by 6 bases and J by 1 base, with 16 bases left in between. CDR3 length: 14 residues. Germline CDR1 and CDR2: DFQATT and SNEGSKA (reference sequence). DNA for the CDR3: TGCAGTGCCACGACCTCGGGCAGATCCTACGAGCAGTACTTC. Its translation: CSATTSGRSYEQYF.